These 18 T cell receptor beta chains were all obtained from the same sample, sequenced in a study of blood T cells in healthy people across ages. A sample-barcoded 5' primer and a J-beta primer mix were used in a second PCR of roughly 6 to 11 cycles. TCRdb redid the calling of the 5' RACE reads with MiXCR, one entry per CDR3 protein. The repertoire includes 1.5 million to 2 million distinct CDR3 sequences, roughly 49% of them detected once, and 2.1% sits in the top ten. Sequencing was done on a sample of blood. Receptors originate from a woman between 40 and 50 years old in good health.

The chain is built from TRBV20-1 and TRBJ2-7; D is perhaps TRBD1 (6 bases). The DNA end lines up better with TRBJ2-5; the J call may be wrong. Germline-derived CDR1 and CDR2 are DFQATT and SNEGSKA (reference sequence). The CDR3 has 15 amino acids. In DNA form, the CDR3 reads TGCAGTGCTAGAGACTCCGGGACACTTGGAGAGACCCAGTACTTC. It is translated as CSARDSGTLGETQYF.

This clonotype occurred a few times. The V and J genes are TRBV28 and TRBJ1-2; no firm D call. The CDR3 runs 12 residues. Trimming left V 7 bases short and J 5 bases short, with 11 bases between. CDR1 is MDHEN and CDR2 is SYDVKM in the germline V gene. CDR3 DNA sequence: TGTGCCAGCACCCCTGACACGTATGGCTACACCTTC. Protein product: CASTPDTYGYTF.

This clonotype appeared a few times. The rearrangement uses TRBV20-1 and TRBJ2-1, with TRBD2 matching over 11 bases. V trimming: 6 bases; J trimming: 9 bases; junction bases outside the gene matches: 13. The CDR3 is 15 residues long. Germline CDR1 DFQATT, CDR2 SNEGSKA (reference sequence). CDR3 DNA sequence: TGCAGTGCAACCCCACTGACGGGACTAGCGGTTGAGCAGTTCTTC. This sequence encodes CSATPLTGLAVEQFF.

The chain uses TRBV6-2 or TRBV6-3 and TRBJ2-5, with TRBD2 as a possible D gene (5 bases). In germline, CDR1 is MNHEY, CDR2 SVGEGT. The CDR3 sequence is 15 residues long. Deletions cut 5 bases from V and 11 bases from J, with 24 bases between. CDR3 protein: CASSRTGPLQSEQYF. The CDR3 coding sequence is TGTGCCAGCAGTCGGACTGGACCTCTCCAGAGTGAGCAGTACTTC.

The chain combines TRBV12-3 or TRBV12-4 with TRBJ2-5, with 7 positions matching TRBD1. This CDR3 contains 14 residues. V lost 5 bases, J lost 5 bases, and 8 bases stayed unmatched. The CDR3 protein is CASSTTGVGETQYF. DNA of the CDR3: TGTGCCAGCAGTACTACAGGGGTTGGGGAGACCCAGTACTTC.

This clonotype has more than one count but fewer than ten. The chain couples TRBV20-1 to TRBJ2-3; 11 nucleotides line up with TRBD1. The CDR3 spans 14 residues. V dropped 5 bases and J dropped 8; count of bases not matched to a gene: 9. The germline gives CDR1 DFQATT, CDR2 SNEGSKA (reference sequence). Here the CDR3 reads CSARDGTGGFTQYF. CDR3 DNA sequence: TGCAGTGCTCGGGATGGGACAGGGGGATTTACGCAGTATTTT.

This clonotype appeared a few times. The chain carries TRBV20-1 and TRBJ2-7; 7 bases match TRBD1. Germline V gene lookup returns CDR1 DFQATT and CDR2 SNEGSKA (reference sequence). This CDR3 spans 13 amino acids. V lost 4 bases to trimming and J lost 5 bases; unmatched junction nucleotides: 8. The CDR3 DNA is TGCAGTGCTACCTTGACAGGGCCCAACGAGCAGTACTTC. Translating it yields CSATLTGPNEQYF.

The chain couples TRBV6-2 or TRBV6-3 to TRBJ1-2; 7 bases map to TRBD1. The CDR3 is made up of 14 amino acids. Germline CDR1 reads MNHEY; CDR2 reads SVGEGT. The trim removed 6 bases at V and 7 bases at J, leaving 11 bases unmatched. CDR3 protein: CASSPGTELFGYTF. The CDR3 DNA follows: TGTGCCAGCAGCCCCGGGACAGAGCTATTTGGCTACACCTTC.

The chain employs TRBV9 and TRBJ2-1, with 9 bases matching TRBD1. Germline assignment: CDR1 SGDLS and CDR2 YYNGEE. CDR3 length equals 17 residues. With 1 base clipped from V and 8 bases from J, the junction kept 13 bases outside the gene matches. The CDR3 is CASSVMGGTGGRDEQFF. The DNA for the CDR3 is TGTGCCAGCAGCGTAATGGGGGGAACAGGGGGCAGGGATGAGCAGTTCTTC.

The rearrangement joins TRBV10-3 to TRBJ1-5, with TRBD1 matching 8 bases. The CDR3 loop spans 13 amino acids. Germline assignment: CDR1 ENHRY and CDR2 SYGVKD. V was pared by 3 bases and J by 7 bases, with 2 bases of the junction left unmatched. The CDR3, as DNA: TGTGCCATCAGTGAAGGACAGGGACAGCCCCAGCATTTT. Translating gives CAISEGQGQPQHF.

This clonotype was observed a few times. The chain recombines TRBV5-6 with TRBJ1-2; D unresolved. Looked up from germline, CDR1 is SGHDT and CDR2 is YYEEEE. The CDR3 extends over 14 amino acids. Trimming removed 7 bases at V and 2 bases at J, with 15 bases between. The CDR3 loop reads CASRTTGENYGYTF. The CDR3 DNA reads as TGTGCCAGCCGCACGACTGGGGAGAACTATGGCTACACCTTC.

The chain employs TRBV6-1 and TRBJ1-6; D perhaps matches TRBD1 (5 bases). V was shortened by 2 bases and J by 2 bases, with 10 bases between the two germline ends. CDR3 size: 16 residues. The V gene's germline CDR1 is MNHNS and CDR2 SASEGT. The CDR3 is CASSEQQVPYNSPLHF. The CDR3 nucleotides are TGTGCCAGCAGTGAACAACAGGTTCCCTATAATTCACCCCTCCACTTT.

The rearrangement uses TRBV2 and TRBJ2-4; 7 nucleotides align to TRBD1. The J segment lost 2 bases and the V segment lost 6 bases, leaving 4 bases of the junction unmatched. Germline V gene lookup returns CDR1 SNHLY and CDR2 FYNNEI. The CDR3 extends over 14 amino acids. CDR3 protein: CASRETGSKNIQYF. DNA for the CDR3: TGTGCCAGCAGGGAGACAGGGTCCAAAAACATTCAGTACTTC.

As DNA, the CDR3 is TGTGCCAGCAGCCCTTACCGGCAGGGTGGTTACGAGCAGTACTTC. Amino acid sequence: CASSPYRQGGYEQYF. The chain has TRBV6-5 and TRBJ2-7; perhaps TRBD1 as D (5 bases). Deletions cut 6 bases from V and 4 bases from J, with 19 bases between. CDR3 length: 15 amino acids. Germline-derived CDR1 and CDR2 are MNHEY and SVGAGI.

V usage is TRBV3-1 and J usage is TRBJ2-3, with 9 bases that match TRBD2. Trimming removed 4 bases from V and 3 bases from J; junction bases left unmatched: 8. Germline V gives CDR1 LGHDT, CDR2 YNNKEL (reference sequence). CDR3 length equals 16 residues. For the CDR3, the DNA is TGTGCCAGCAGCCCGAGACTAGCGGCAATAACAGATACGCAGTATTTT. Translation: CASSPRLAAITDTQYF.

This clonotype was observed a handful of times. The CDR3 loop reads CSARDIQSSYNEQFF. The CDR3 DNA reads TGCAGTGCTAGAGATATCCAGAGCTCCTACAATGAGCAGTTCTTC. The rearrangement joins TRBV20-1 to TRBJ2-1; D gene unclear. Per the germline V gene, CDR1 is DFQATT and CDR2 is SNEGSKA (reference sequence). Deletions cut 0 bases from V and 0 bases from J, with 9 bases between. The CDR3 runs 15 residues.

J is TRBJ2-3 and V is TRBV24-1; TRBD1 matches at 8 bases. Germline CDR1 KGHDR, CDR2 SFDVKD. This CDR3 is built from 16 residues. V lost 4 bases and J lost 5; bases outside the gene matches: 10. DNA of the CDR3: TGTGCCACCAGTGACCAGGGGGCGCCCCGGGAAGATACGCAGTATTTT. Its protein is CATSDQGAPREDTQYF.

This clonotype was picked up a small number of times. This chain uses TRBV15 with TRBJ2-1; a weak D match, TRBD2 (5 bases). Germline V gives CDR1 LNHNV, CDR2 YYDKDF (reference sequence). Deletions cut 5 bases from V and 3 bases from J, with 8 bases between. There are 13 residues in the CDR3. The CDR3 DNA is TGTGCCACCAGCGGAGGTAACTACAATGAGCAGTTCTTC. Translation gives CATSGGNYNEQFF. The full variable domain, rest sourced from reference TRBV15 and TRBJ2-1, is DAMVIQNPRYQVTQFGKPVTLSCSQTLNHNVMYWYQQKSSQAPKLLFHYYDKDFNNEADTPDNFQSRRPNTSFCFLDIRSPGLGDTAMYLCATSGGNYNEQFFGPGTRLTVL.